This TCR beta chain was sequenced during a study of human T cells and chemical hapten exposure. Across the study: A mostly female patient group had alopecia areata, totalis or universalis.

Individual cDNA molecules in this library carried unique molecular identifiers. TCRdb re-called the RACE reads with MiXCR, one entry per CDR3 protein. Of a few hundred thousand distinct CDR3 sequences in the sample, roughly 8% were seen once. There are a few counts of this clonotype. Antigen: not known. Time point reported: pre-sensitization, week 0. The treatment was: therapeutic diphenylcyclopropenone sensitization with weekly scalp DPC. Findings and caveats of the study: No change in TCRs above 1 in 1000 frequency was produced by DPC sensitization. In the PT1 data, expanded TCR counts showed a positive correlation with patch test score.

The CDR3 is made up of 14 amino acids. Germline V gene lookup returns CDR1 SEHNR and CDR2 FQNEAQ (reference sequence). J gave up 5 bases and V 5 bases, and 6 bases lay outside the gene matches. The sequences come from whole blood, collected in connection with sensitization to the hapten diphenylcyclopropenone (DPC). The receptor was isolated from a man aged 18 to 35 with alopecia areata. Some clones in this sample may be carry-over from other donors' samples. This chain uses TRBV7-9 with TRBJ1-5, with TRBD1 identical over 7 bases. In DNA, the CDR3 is TGTGCCAGCAGCACAGGGGAATGGCATCAGCCCCAGCATTTT. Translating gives CASSTGEWHQPQHF.